Following are 25 T cell receptor beta chains from one sample sequenced in a study of T cell responses to AZD1222 COVID-19 vaccine (dated by TCRdb to the early 2020s). The library was prepared using the immunoSEQ multiplex PCR assay. TCRdb carries this immuneACCESS record with in-frame sequences only. Its versions omit some clonotypes, under half of them owing to an unresolved V gene in the studies checked, with the rest unexplained. The sample profile shows around 83,000 clones; more than 70% of them were found once. The ten most abundant clones make up about 19% of the sample. This specimen's time point label, interpreted: baseline before first vaccination. The sample was peripheral blood, taken on day 0 of AZD1222 vaccination. These receptors were obtained from an adult in good health.

V gene TRBV12-3 or TRBV12-4 combines with J gene TRBJ2-1, with TRBD2 matching 7 bases. The CDR3 length is 13 residues. The trim removed 6 bases at V and 5 bases at J, leaving 4 bases unmatched. CDR3 coding DNA: TGTGCCAGCAGCGCGGGACTAAACAATGAGCAGTTCTTC. This encodes CASSAGLNNEQFF.

V is TRBV4-2 and J is TRBJ2-3, with TRBD2 matching over 8 bases. V gave up 6 bases and J gave up 3 bases; unmatched junction bases: 8. The CDR3 spans 15 residues. Germline CDR1 reads LGHNA; CDR2 reads YNFKEQ. The CDR3 bases are TGTGCCAGCAGAACTAGCGGCAGCGGGACAGATACGCAGTATTTT. It is translated as CASRTSGSGTDTQYF.

The rearrangement uses TRBV21-1 and TRBJ2-3; the table's D call of TRBD1 was not tested on the DNA. TRBV21-1 is labeled a pseudogene. The CDR3 sequence is 16 residues long. This CDR3 is CASVQPGQGPADTQYF. CDR3 nucleotide sequence: TGTGCCAGCGTCCAACCGGGACAGGGACCGGCAGATACGCAGTATTTT.

The chain couples TRBV2 to TRBJ1-5; D is unresolved. Germline CDR1 is SNHLY and CDR2 is FYNNEI. The V and J ends lost 5 bases and 2 bases respectively, with 7 bases between them. CDR3 size: 13 residues. CDR3 coding DNA: TGTGCCAGCAGTAACCAACGCAATCAGCCCCAGCATTTT. Its translation is CASSNQRNQPQHF. The full variable domain, rest sourced from reference TRBV2 and TRBJ1-5, is EPEVTQTPSHQVTQMGQEVILRCVPISNHLYFYWYRQILGQKVEFLVSFYNNEISEKSEIFDDQFSVERPDGSNFTLKIRSTKLEDSAMYFCASSNQRNQPQHFGDGTRLSIL.

This clone turned up a few times. Other DNA sequences in the sample encode the same CDR3. The chain has TRBV11-2 and TRBJ2-5; no definite D call. Germline CDR1 and CDR2: SGHAT and FQNNGV. CDR3 length: 13 amino acids. V lost 1 base and J 5 bases, leaving 8 bases between the germline ends. The CDR3 spells CASSLGQGETQYF. The CDR3 DNA sequence: TGTGCCAGCAGCTTAGGACAAGGGGAGACCCAGTACTTC.

This clone was seen just once. The chain uses TRBV11-2 and TRBJ1-2; 7 nucleotides agree with TRBD1. Germline assignment: CDR1 SGHAT and CDR2 FQNNGV. V trimming: 1 base; J trimming: 6 bases; junction bases outside the gene matches: 8. The CDR3 has 15 amino acids. The CDR3 sequence: CASSLATGVTHGYTF. The CDR3 DNA sequence: TGTGCCAGCAGCTTAGCCACAGGGGTTACCCATGGCTACACCTTC. Full variable domain (rest looked up from reference TRBV11-2 and TRBJ1-2): EAGVAQSPRYKIIEKRQSVAFWCNPISGHATLYWYQQILGQGPKLLIQFQNNGVVDDSQLPKDRFSAERLKGVDSTLKIQPAKLEDSAVYLCASSLATGVTHGYTFGSGTRLTVV.

The chain combines TRBV7-8 with TRBJ2-5, with D perhaps TRBD2 (6 bases). Germline V gene data show CDR1 as SGHVS and CDR2 as FQNEAQ. The CDR3 loop spans 14 amino acids. V lost 2 bases and J lost 0, with 7 bases in between. The CDR3 loop reads CASSLREYQETQYF. The CDR3 nucleotides are TGTGCCAGCAGCTTACGGGAGTACCAAGAGACCCAGTACTTC.

This clone was detected only once. The rearrangement joins TRBV9 to TRBJ2-5; D remains unclear. Trimming pared 4 bases from V and 2 bases from J, leaving 9 bases between. Germline V lookup: CDR1 SGDLS, CDR2 YYNGEE. The CDR3 covers 13 residues. The chain's CDR3 is CASSSRLQETQYF. DNA of the CDR3: TGTGCCAGCAGCTCTCGGCTTCAAGAGACCCAGTACTTC. The complete variable domain, with remaining parts taken from reference TRBV9 and TRBJ2-5, reads DSGVTQTPKHLITATGQRVTLRCSPRSGDLSVYWYQQSLDQGLQFLIQYYNGEERAKGNILERFSAQQFPDLHSELNLSSLELGDSALYFCASSSRLQETQYFGPGTRLLVL.

J is TRBJ2-3 and V is TRBV5-1; 11 positions agree with TRBD2. Germline CDR1 SGHRS, CDR2 YFSETQ. The V and J ends lost 4 bases and 3 bases, in that order; junction bases with no gene match: 4. The CDR3 has 15 residues. This chain's CDR3 is CASSPRLAGTDTQYF. The CDR3 bases are TGCGCCAGCAGCCCTAGACTAGCGGGGACAGATACGCAGTATTTT.

This rearrangement joins TRBV6-2 or TRBV6-3 to TRBJ2-3, with 7 positions matching TRBD1. Losses at the gene ends were 5 bases for V and 3 bases for J; bases not matched to a gene: 5. Germline V gene lookup returns CDR1 MNHEY and CDR2 SVGEGT. The CDR3 totals 14 residues. CDR3 sequence: CASSPDRATDTQYF. The CDR3 DNA sequence: TGTGCCAGCAGTCCCGACAGGGCGACAGATACGCAGTATTTT.

This clone occurred a few times. The chain combines TRBV2 with TRBJ2-5; D gene ambiguous. The germline gives CDR1 SNHLY, CDR2 FYNNEI. Trimming cost V 5 bases and J 4 bases, with 8 bases left between them. The CDR3 runs 12 residues. In DNA, the CDR3 is TGTGCCAGCAGTCGTGCGCTAGAGACCCAGTACTTC. It translates to CASSRALETQYF.

This chain joins TRBV6-2 or TRBV6-3 and TRBJ1-2, with TRBD1 matching 7 bases. The length of the CDR3 is 13 residues. The trim removed 2 bases at V and 4 bases at J, leaving 1 base unmatched. Germline assignment: CDR1 MNHEY and CDR2 SVGEGT. CDR3 nucleotide sequence: TGTGCCAGCAGTTACCCAGGGGGCTATGGCTACACCTTC. Its translation: CASSYPGGYGYTF.

The sample holds a few counts of this clone. The chain employs TRBV10-2 and TRBJ2-7; a weak D match, TRBD2 (5 bases). Looked up from germline, CDR1 is WSHSY and CDR2 is SAAADI. The CDR3 is 15 amino acids. The V end lost 4 bases, the J end lost 0 bases, and 13 bases lay between the germline ends. CDR3 nucleotide sequence: TGCGCCAGCAGTGCCCCCGGGGTGTCCTCCTACGAGCAGTACTTC. Translating gives CASSAPGVSSYEQYF.

For this clone: It is unclear where the CDR3 begins or ends on the DNA, so no DNA is shown, and the CDR3 is as TCRdb lists it. The CDR3 spells CASSFGQGGGELFF. J is TRBJ1-4 and V is TRBV5-1. The CDR3 is 14 residues long, ends included. The germline gives CDR1 SGHRS, CDR2 YFSETQ.

The chain recombines TRBV9 with TRBJ2-2, with 9 bases aligning to TRBD1. Germline loops: CDR1 SGDLS, CDR2 YYNGEE. V trimming: 4 bases; J trimming: 6 bases; junction bases outside the gene matches: 4. This CDR3 is 14 amino acids long. The CDR3 nucleotides are TGTGCCAGCAGCCCGGGACAGGGCCCCGGGGAGCTGTTTTTT. Translation gives CASSPGQGPGELFF.

The CDR3 sequence: CASSWGLFANSPLHF. The CDR3, as DNA: TGTGCCAGCAGTTGGGGTCTGTTTGCCAATTCACCCCTCCACTTT. The chain combines TRBV27 with TRBJ1-6; D unclear. Looked up from germline, CDR1 is MNHEY and CDR2 is SMNVEV (reference sequence). This CDR3 spans 15 amino acids. V lost 4 bases to trimming and J lost 7 bases, with 14 bases between them.

V is TRBV4-2 and J is TRBJ2-7, with 14 positions matching TRBD2. Looked up from germline, CDR1 is LGHNA and CDR2 is YNFKEQ. The V gene end was trimmed by 8 bases and the J gene end by 6 bases; junction bases not matched to a gene: 6. The CDR3 runs to 14 residues. The CDR3 sequence is CASSGGLAGAEQYF. Here the CDR3 DNA reads TGTGCCAGCTCAGGGGGACTAGCGGGAGCCGAGCAGTACTTC.

The chain has TRBV6-1 and TRBJ1-5, with D perhaps TRBD1 (5 bases). The CDR3 has 16 amino acids. Germline V CDR1 and CDR2: MNHNS, SASEGT. The V gene lost 0 bases and the J gene lost 3 bases, with 12 bases spanning the gap. In DNA, the CDR3 is TGTGCCAGCAGTGAAGCGTTTGGGGGGGTCAATCAGCCCCAGCATTTT. Amino acid sequence: CASSEAFGGVNQPQHF.

The CDR3 DNA reads TGCGCCAGCAGCTTGCCCCAGGCTTCTCCCTACGAGCAGTACTTC. Amino acid sequence: CASSLPQASPYEQYF. The rearrangement joins TRBV5-1 to TRBJ2-7; D gene uncertain. There are 15 residues in the CDR3. V shed 1 base and J shed 2 bases, with 13 bases lying between them. In germline, CDR1 is SGHRS, CDR2 YFSETQ.

This chain joins TRBV5-1 and TRBJ1-3; D might be TRBD1 (6 bases). Germline V CDR1 and CDR2: SGHRS, YFSETQ. V dropped 1 base and J dropped 2 bases, with 10 bases sitting between them. CDR3 length equals 15 residues. CDR3 nucleotides: TGCGCCAGCAGCTTGAGAGGGGGACCTGGAAACACCATATATTTT. Translated, it gives CASSLRGGPGNTIYF.

V and J are TRBV4-1 and TRBJ2-7; D possibly corresponds to TRBD2 (6 bases). The germline gives CDR1 MGHRA, CDR2 YSYEKL. The CDR3 runs 16 residues. V was cut by 4 bases and J by 4 bases, with 20 bases left in between. CDR3 DNA sequence: TGCGCCAGCAGCCCCCGGGACTTCGTGAGTGGGTACGAGCAGTACTTC. This gives the protein CASSPRDFVSGYEQYF.

The V and J genes are TRBV18 and TRBJ2-7; D unresolved. CDR3 length: 13 residues. From germline, CDR1 is KGHSH and CDR2 LQKENI. V gave up 3 bases and J gave up 2 bases, with 8 bases separating them. The CDR3: CASSPAAAYEQYF. The CDR3, as DNA: TGTGCCAGCTCACCGGCGGCCGCCTACGAGCAGTACTTC.

With regard to this clone: A read error may produce the germline difference seen at one junction end. The chain joins TRBV2 to TRBJ2-7; D possibly corresponds to TRBD1 (6 bases). The CDR3 extends over 15 amino acids. The germline CDR1 and CDR2 sequences are SNHLY and FYNNEI. The CDR3 nucleotides read TGTGCCAGCAGCGAAGACAGGTTCTACTCCTACGAGCAGTACTTC. Translated, it gives CASSEDRFYSYEQYF.

V and J are TRBV6-5 and TRBJ1-4, with D perhaps matching TRBD1 (5 bases). Germline V gives CDR1 MNHEY, CDR2 SVGAGI. Trimming cost V 10 bases and J 3 bases, with 12 bases left between them. The CDR3 is 13 amino acids. The CDR3 region is CAILRGPNEKLFF. DNA for the CDR3: TGTGCCATCCTGAGGGGCCCTAATGAAAAACTGTTTTTT.

The chain joins TRBV24-1 to TRBJ1-2; D is possibly TRBD1 (5 bases). Germline V CDR1 and CDR2: KGHDR, SFDVKD. This CDR3 region has 14 residues. Trimming left V 3 bases short and J 4 bases short, with 11 bases between. Here the CDR3 DNA reads TGTGCCACCAGTGATCCGGGGGGTGGCTATGGCTACACCTTC. Its protein is CATSDPGGGYGYTF.